This entry lists 29 T cell receptor beta chains sequenced from one sample in a study of T cells in Graves' hyperthyroidism and ophthalmopathy. TCR beta CDR3 region amplification was performed from RNA transcripts. Using the HTBI primer set, a first-round RT-PCR was run on the TCR CDR3. From the multiplex PCR reads, TCRdb called clonotypes with MiXCR, one entry per CDR3 protein. The sample records around 360,000 distinct CDR3 sequences, over 12% being singletons. Sequencing was done on a sample of blood. These receptors were taken from a woman aged 55-70 years with Graves' ophthalmopathy.

The J gene is TRBJ2-1, the V gene TRBV14, with TRBD2 matching over 11 bases. The germline V gene encodes CDR1 SGHDN and CDR2 FVKESK. The V gene end was trimmed by 4 bases and the J gene end by 10 bases; junction bases not matched to a gene: 12. The CDR3 totals 16 residues. The CDR3 sequence is CASSRNSGRAGGEQFF. Here the CDR3 DNA reads TGTGCCAGCAGCCGAAATAGCGGGAGGGCAGGAGGAGAGCAGTTCTTC.

The chain carries TRBV5-1 and TRBJ2-4; D could derive from TRBD1 or TRBD2 (6 bases each). This CDR3 has 14 amino acids. Germline V gene sequence: CDR1 SGHRS, CDR2 YFSETQ. V lost 0 bases and J lost 7, with 11 bases in between. CDR3 sequence reads: CASSLGGAHNIQYF. The DNA for the CDR3 is TGCGCCAGCAGCTTGGGGGGGGCCCATAACATTCAGTACTTC.

At least ten counts were recorded for this clonotype. The chain uses TRBV20-1 and TRBJ1-5; D not certain. Germline CDR1 reads DFQATT; CDR2 reads SNEGSKA (reference sequence). This CDR3 contains 13 residues. V dropped 5 bases and J dropped 3 bases, with 11 bases sitting between them. CDR3 DNA: TGCAGTGCTGCGCTAGGGATCAATCAGCCCCAGCATTTT. This codes for CSAALGINQPQHF.

This clonotype was seen repeatedly, ten times or more. V usage is TRBV5-5 and J usage is TRBJ2-1; D is unresolved. This CDR3 contains 15 residues. V was cut by 5 bases and J by 4 bases, with 16 bases left in between. Germline CDR1 and CDR2: SGHKS and YYEKEE (reference sequence). CDR3: CASSLSRSEYNEQFF. In DNA, the CDR3 is TGTGCCAGCAGTTTGAGCCGGAGTGAGTACAATGAGCAGTTCTTC.

Only a few counts were recorded for this clonotype. The V and J genes are TRBV28 and TRBJ1-3, with TRBD1 identical over 8 bases. Germline V gene sequence: CDR1 MDHEN, CDR2 SYDVKM. The CDR3 has 16 amino acids. V shed 4 bases and J 4 bases; nucleotides not matched to a gene: 9. CDR3 nucleotide sequence: TGTGCCAGCAGTTCTCATCAGGGGGCAGGGGGAAACACCATATATTTT. Protein product: CASSSHQGAGGNTIYF.

This clonotype appeared many times. V and J are TRBV27 and TRBJ2-5; tentatively, D is TRBD1 or TRBD2 (5 bases each). This CDR3 has 15 residues. V shed 5 bases and J shed 5 bases, with 18 bases lying between them. Germline V gene sequence: CDR1 MNHEY, CDR2 SMNVEV (reference sequence). CDR3 protein: CASSGRLRGGETQYF. CDR3 nucleotide sequence: TGTGCCAGCAGTGGTCGATTAAGGGGCGGGGAGACCCAGTACTTC.

This clonotype was found many times. The CDR3 spells CASMVGGLTDTQYF. In nucleotides, the CDR3 is TGTGCCAGCATGGTGGGAGGGTTAACAGATACGCAGTATTTT. V is TRBV28 and J is TRBJ2-3, with 7 bases identical to TRBD2. The J segment lost 3 bases and the V segment lost 7 bases, leaving 7 bases of the junction unmatched. CDR1 is MDHEN and CDR2 is SYDVKM in the germline V gene. The CDR3 is 14 residues long.

The sample holds many counts of this clonotype. The V and J genes are TRBV24-1 and TRBJ2-5, with a possible D match to TRBD2 (6 bases). The germline gives CDR1 KGHDR, CDR2 SFDVKD. CDR3 length equals 14 residues. V was shortened by 3 bases and J by 4 bases, with 11 bases between the two germline ends. CDR3 DNA sequence: TGTGCCACCAGTGATACTCAGGGAGGAGAGACCCAGTACTTC. It encodes CATSDTQGGETQYF.

This clonotype was observed many times. The chain couples TRBV11-1 to TRBJ2-1, with 7 bases matching TRBD2. Germline assignment: CDR1 SGHAT and CDR2 FQDESV (reference sequence). The CDR3 contains 14 residues. J lost 3 bases, V lost 5 bases, and 4 bases had no gene match. CDR3 protein: CASSLRDYYNEQFF. The CDR3 DNA is TGTGCCAGCAGCCTGAGGGACTACTACAATGAGCAGTTCTTC.

This clonotype has at least ten counts. The gene calls are TRBV27 and TRBJ1-2; D is unresolved. Germline V gives CDR1 MNHEY, CDR2 SMNVEV (reference sequence). This CDR3 is 13 amino acids long. Trimming pared 6 bases from V and 1 base from J, leaving 9 bases between. CDR3 coding DNA: TGTGCCAGCAGCATTACAAGTAACTATGGCTACACCTTC. It yields the protein CASSITSNYGYTF.

A few counts support this clonotype. The V gene is TRBV19, the J gene TRBJ2-6; the D is unclear. CDR1 LNHDA and CDR2 SQIVND come from the germline V gene (reference sequence). Trimming pared 4 bases from V and 0 bases from J, leaving 10 bases between. The CDR3 extends over 16 amino acids. CDR3 region: CASSSGSGSGANVLTF. CDR3 DNA: TGTGCCAGTAGTAGCGGCTCAGGCTCTGGGGCCAACGTCCTGACTTTC.

V is TRBV19 and J is TRBJ1-1, with TRBD1 matching over 10 bases. The CDR3 covers 16 residues. From germline, CDR1 is LNHDA and CDR2 SQIVND (reference sequence). The V gene end was trimmed by 0 bases and the J gene end by 4 bases; junction bases not matched to a gene: 5. The CDR3 region is CASSIDSGTGATEAFF. In nucleotides, the CDR3 is TGTGCCAGTAGTATAGACTCCGGGACAGGGGCCACTGAAGCTTTCTTT.

The sample holds many counts of this clonotype. This chain connects TRBV5-1 to TRBJ2-1; D is unclear. This CDR3 has 16 residues. V lost 4 bases, J lost 0 bases, and 14 bases lay in between. The germline V gene has CDR1 SGHRS and CDR2 YFSETQ. The chain's CDR3 is CASSNRRLASYNEQFF. DNA for the CDR3: TGCGCCAGCAGCAACAGACGGTTAGCCTCCTACAATGAGCAGTTCTTC.

This clonotype has ten or more counts. The chain carries TRBV7-2 and TRBJ2-7; no reliable D call. The CDR3 length is 14 residues. Trimming shortened V by 0 bases and J by 0 bases, and 6 bases separated the two germline ends. Germline CDR1 and CDR2: SGHTA and FQGNSA. CDR3 coding DNA: TGTGCCAGCAGCTTAGCAAGGCTCTCCTACGAGCAGTACTTC. The encoded protein is CASSLARLSYEQYF.

This clonotype was counted a few times. At one end, the junction sequence differs from germline, possibly due to a read error. The chain uses TRBV20-1 and TRBJ1-4, with 9 bases identical to TRBD1. Germline values: CDR1 DFQATT, CDR2 SNEGSKA (reference sequence). The CDR3 is 13 amino acids. CDR3 coding DNA: TGCAGTGCGGGGACAGGGACTAGTGAAAAACTGTTTTTT. Translated: CSAGTGTSEKLFF.

There are many counts of this clonotype. The gene calls are TRBV29-1 and TRBJ2-3; D call uncertain. The CDR3 contains 11 residues. V was pared by 3 bases and J by 3 bases, with 4 bases between. Per the germline V gene, CDR1 is SQVTM and CDR2 is ANQGSEA. The DNA of the CDR3 is TGCAGCGTTGACCAGACAGATACGCAGTATTTT. Translation gives CSVDQTDTQYF.

This clonotype was detected only a few times. The V call is TRBV20-1, the J call TRBJ2-1, with D hard to call. Germline CDR1 reads DFQATT; CDR2 reads SNEGSKA (reference sequence). This CDR3 has 10 residues. The V end lost 5 bases, the J end lost 10 bases, and 9 bases lay between the germline ends. The CDR3 DNA is TGCAGTGCTGGGTCTCGGGAGCAGTTCTTC. Residues: CSAGSREQFF.

This clonotype was seen many times. V gene TRBV20-1 combines with J gene TRBJ1-1; TRBD1 matches 9 bases. The germline V gene has CDR1 DFQATT and CDR2 SNEGSKA (reference sequence). This CDR3 comprises 17 residues. Germline trimming cut 3 bases from V and 1 base from J; bases unmatched to any gene: 12. The chain's CDR3 is CSARDYRGRGGNTEAFF. The CDR3, as DNA: TGCAGTGCTAGGGATTACAGGGGGCGCGGGGGGAACACTGAAGCTTTCTTT.

The CDR3 reads CASRGLGRTDTQYF. CDR3 DNA: TGTGCCAGCAGAGGACTAGGGCGCACAGATACGCAGTATTTT. The rearrangement uses TRBV3-1 and TRBJ2-3; TRBD2 agrees at 7 bases. Trimming at V came to 6 bases and at J to 1 base, leaving 4 bases not matched to a gene. Per germline, CDR1 LGHDT and CDR2 YNNKEL (reference sequence). This CDR3 has 14 amino acids.

This clonotype was counted many times. The V call is TRBV12-3 or TRBV12-4, the J call TRBJ2-1; D ambiguous. Deletions cut 5 bases from V and 4 bases from J, with 9 bases between. CDR3 length: 13 amino acids. CDR3 sequence reads: CASSQSAYNEQFF. CDR3 DNA sequence: TGTGCCAGCAGTCAGTCGGCGTACAATGAGCAGTTCTTC.

At least ten counts were recorded for this clonotype. V is TRBV10-3 and J is TRBJ2-2; 8 bases agree with TRBD2. This CDR3 has 17 residues. V lost 6 bases and J lost 2; bases outside the gene matches: 11. Germline CDR1 reads ENHRY; CDR2 reads SYGVKD. The CDR3, as DNA: TGTGCCATCAGCCCGGGACTAGGGAGAGGAAACACCGGGGAGCTGTTTTTT. This translates into CAISPGLGRGNTGELFF.

This clonotype was seen many times. V and J are TRBV11-2 and TRBJ2-2; D ambiguous. V was trimmed by 8 bases and J by 9 bases, leaving 10 bases between them. CDR3 length: 11 amino acids. Germline CDR1 is SGHAT and CDR2 is FQNNGV. For the CDR3, the DNA is TGTGCCAGCGGACCTAGGCGGGAGCTGTTTTTT. The encoded protein is CASGPRRELFF. The entire variable domain, with the rest obtained from reference TRBV11-2 and TRBJ2-2, is as follows: EAGVAQSPRYKIIEKRQSVAFWCNPISGHATLYWYQQILGQGPKLLIQFQNNGVVDDSQLPKDRFSAERLKGVDSTLKIQPAKLEDSAVYLCASGPRRELFFGEGSRLTVL.

There are many counts of this clonotype. The chain couples TRBV18 to TRBJ2-5; tentative D call: TRBD2 (6 bases). Between the trimmed V and J ends, which lost 3 bases and 1 base, there was a span of 9 bases. CDR3 length: 14 residues. CDR1 is KGHSH, CDR2 LQKENI, per germline. The CDR3 nucleotides are TGTGCCAGCTCACCGGAGGGCCTCCAAGAGACCCAGTACTTC. As protein: CASSPEGLQETQYF. Supplemented by reference TRBV18 and TRBJ2-5, the full variable domain reads NAGVMQNPRHLVRRRGQEARLRCSPMKGHSHVYWYRQLPEEGLKFMVYLQKENIIDESGMPKERFSAEFPKEGPSILRIQQVVRGDSAAYFCASSPEGLQETQYFGPGTRLLVL.

This clonotype was counted at least ten times. The chain couples TRBV12-3 or TRBV12-4 to TRBJ2-1, with TRBD1 matching over 9 bases. The length of the CDR3 is 17 residues. The V gene end was trimmed by 5 bases and the J gene end by 0 bases; junction bases not matched to a gene: 8. This CDR3 is CASSRAGTGTSYNEQFF. DNA of the CDR3: TGTGCCAGCAGTCGCGCCGGGACAGGGACCTCCTACAATGAGCAGTTCTTC.

This clonotype showed up many times. The chain joins TRBV6-1 to TRBJ2-7, with D possibly TRBD1 on 5 matching bases. The germline V and J ends were trimmed by 6 bases and 2 bases, with 14 bases remaining between them. Germline V gives CDR1 MNHNS, CDR2 SASEGT. The CDR3 is made up of 14 amino acids. In nucleotides, the CDR3 is TGTGCCAGCAGCTCGACAGTTCCTCCCTACGAGCAGTACTTC. The encoded protein is CASSSTVPPYEQYF.

The gene calls are TRBV27 and TRBJ2-3, with no clear D. With 0 bases removed from V and 6 bases from J, the gap between germline ends came to 10 bases. Germline CDR1 MNHEY, CDR2 SMNVEV (reference sequence). This CDR3 has 14 residues. The DNA for the CDR3 is TGTGCCAGCAGTTTATCAACCCACGGGGATACGCAGTATTTT. This gives the protein CASSLSTHGDTQYF.

This clonotype was detected many times. The gene calls are TRBV6-1 and TRBJ1-1; 7 bases line up with TRBD1. After removal of 6 bases from V and 5 bases from J, the junction contained 9 bases not matched to a gene. CDR1 and CDR2 (germline): MNHNS, SASEGT. The CDR3 is made up of 14 amino acids. The CDR3 loop reads CASRRDNRGTEAFF. The CDR3 coding sequence is TGTGCCAGCAGACGGGACAACAGGGGAACTGAAGCTTTCTTT.

This clonotype has a count of ten or more. The chain recombines TRBV5-1 with TRBJ2-1, with 11 bases matching TRBD2. The V gene end was trimmed by 5 bases and the J gene end by 6 bases; junction bases not matched to a gene: 10. The germline V gene has CDR1 SGHRS and CDR2 YFSETQ. The CDR3 sequence is 16 residues long. The CDR3 loop is CASREMGGLAVNEQFF. Here the CDR3 DNA reads TGCGCCAGCAGGGAGATGGGGGGACTAGCGGTCAATGAGCAGTTCTTC. Drawing the rest from reference TRBV5-1 and TRBJ2-1, the complete variable domain is KAGVTQTPRYLIKTRGQQVTLSCSPISGHRSVSWYQQTPGQGLQFLFEYFSETQRNKGNFPGRFSGRQFSNSRSEMNVSTLELGDSALYLCASREMGGLAVNEQFFGPGTRLTVL.

This clonotype showed up many times. The V and J genes are TRBV29-1 and TRBJ2-7, with TRBD2 matching 9 bases. Losses at the gene ends were 3 bases for V and 3 bases for J; bases not matched to a gene: 6. Germline lookup yields CDR1 SQVTM and CDR2 ANQGSEA. The length of the CDR3 is 14 residues. CDR3 sequence (DNA): TGCAGCGTTGATAGTAGCGGGAGCGTCTACGAGCAGTACTTC. Its protein product is CSVDSSGSVYEQYF.